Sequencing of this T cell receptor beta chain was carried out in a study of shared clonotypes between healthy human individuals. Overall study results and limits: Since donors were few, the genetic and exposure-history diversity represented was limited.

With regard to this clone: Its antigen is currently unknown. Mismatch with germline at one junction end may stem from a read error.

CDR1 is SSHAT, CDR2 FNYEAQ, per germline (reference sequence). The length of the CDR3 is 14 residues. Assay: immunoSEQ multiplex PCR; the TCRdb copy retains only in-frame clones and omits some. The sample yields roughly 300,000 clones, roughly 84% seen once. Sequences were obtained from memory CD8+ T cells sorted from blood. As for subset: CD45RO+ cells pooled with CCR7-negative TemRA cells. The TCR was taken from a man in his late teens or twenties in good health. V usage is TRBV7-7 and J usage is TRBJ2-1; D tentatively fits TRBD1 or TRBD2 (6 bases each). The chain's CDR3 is CASSYAGQSNEQFF. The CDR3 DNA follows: TGTGCTAGCAGCTACGCGGGACAAAGCAATGAGCAGTTCTTC.